This TCR beta chain was sequenced for a study of cytomegalovirus exposure and HLA in healthy donors. Overall study results and limits: The authors listed over 150 TCR beta chains as cytomegalovirus-associated. From TCR beta sequences, most subjects' HLA-A and HLA-B alleles were reportedly predicted accurately. Indistinguishable V segments such as TRBV6-2 and TRBV6-3 were excluded. Productive rates of about 87% or about 30% were seen for most TCR beta V segments in an earlier analysis.

V lost 2 bases and J 2 bases, leaving 9 bases between the germline ends. Germline loops: CDR1 SGHAT, CDR2 FQNNGV. This CDR3 has 14 amino acids. On this clone: As yet, its antigen is unknown.

Primers: 60 Vbeta forward and 13 Jbeta reverse. Clones were sequenced by immunoSEQ multiplex PCR, and TCRdb holds only the in-frame ones, with some missing. The sample carries 150,000 to 200,000 clones, roughly 80% recorded once. The gene calls are TRBV11-2 and TRBJ2-5, with D perhaps TRBD1 (5 bases). Sequenced material: PBMCs. This clonotype originated in a woman aged 18-35 years in good health and CMV-seronegative. The CDR3 is CASSLKTAQETQYF. The CDR3 bases are TGTGCCAGCAGCTTAAAGACAGCTCAAGAGACCCAGTACTTC.